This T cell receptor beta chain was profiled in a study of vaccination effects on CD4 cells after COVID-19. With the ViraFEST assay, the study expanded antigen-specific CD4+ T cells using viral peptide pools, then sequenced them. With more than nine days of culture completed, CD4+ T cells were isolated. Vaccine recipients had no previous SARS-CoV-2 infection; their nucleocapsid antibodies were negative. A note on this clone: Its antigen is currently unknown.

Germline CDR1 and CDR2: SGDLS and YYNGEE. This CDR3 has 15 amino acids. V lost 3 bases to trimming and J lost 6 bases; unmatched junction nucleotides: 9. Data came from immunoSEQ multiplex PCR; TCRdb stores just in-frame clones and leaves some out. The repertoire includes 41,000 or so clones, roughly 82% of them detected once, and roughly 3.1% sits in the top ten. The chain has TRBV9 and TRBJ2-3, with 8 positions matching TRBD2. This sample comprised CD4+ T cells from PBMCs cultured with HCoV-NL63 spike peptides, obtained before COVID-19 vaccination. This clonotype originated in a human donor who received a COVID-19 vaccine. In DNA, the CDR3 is TGTGCCAGCAGCGCCCTCCAGCGGGGGTGGGATACGCAGTATTTT. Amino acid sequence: CASSALQRGWDTQYF.